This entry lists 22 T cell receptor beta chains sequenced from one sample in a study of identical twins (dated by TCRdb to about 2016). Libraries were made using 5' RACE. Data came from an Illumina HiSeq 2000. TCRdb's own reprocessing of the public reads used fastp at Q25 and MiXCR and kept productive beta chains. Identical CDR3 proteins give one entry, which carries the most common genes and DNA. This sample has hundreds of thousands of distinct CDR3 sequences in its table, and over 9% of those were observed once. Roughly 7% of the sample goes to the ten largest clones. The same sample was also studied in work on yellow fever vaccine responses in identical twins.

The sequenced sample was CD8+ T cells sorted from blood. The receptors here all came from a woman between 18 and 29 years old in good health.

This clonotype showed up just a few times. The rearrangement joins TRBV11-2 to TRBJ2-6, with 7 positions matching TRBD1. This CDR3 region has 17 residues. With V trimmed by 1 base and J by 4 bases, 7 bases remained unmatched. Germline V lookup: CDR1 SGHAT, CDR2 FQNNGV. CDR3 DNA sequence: TGTGCCAGCAGCTTAGTCGTAGGGGGCGCGGGGGCCAACGTCCTGACTTTC. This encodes CASSLVVGGAGANVLTF.

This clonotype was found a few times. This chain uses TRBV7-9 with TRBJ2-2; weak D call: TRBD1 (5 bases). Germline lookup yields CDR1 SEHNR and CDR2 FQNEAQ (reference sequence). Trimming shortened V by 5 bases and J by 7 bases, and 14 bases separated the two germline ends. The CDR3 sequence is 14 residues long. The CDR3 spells CASSMKPGHGELFF. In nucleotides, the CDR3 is TGTGCCAGCAGCATGAAGCCAGGGCACGGGGAGCTGTTTTTT.

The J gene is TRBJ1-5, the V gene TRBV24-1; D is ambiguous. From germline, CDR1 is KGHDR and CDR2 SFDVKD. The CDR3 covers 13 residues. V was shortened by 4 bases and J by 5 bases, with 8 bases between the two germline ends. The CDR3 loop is CATSESGYQPQHF. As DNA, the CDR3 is TGTGCCACCAGTGAGTCGGGGTATCAGCCCCAGCATTTT.

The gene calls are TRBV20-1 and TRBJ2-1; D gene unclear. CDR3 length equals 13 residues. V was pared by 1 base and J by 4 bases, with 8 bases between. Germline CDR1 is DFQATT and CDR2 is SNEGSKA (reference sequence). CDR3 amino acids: CSARAPDYNEQFF. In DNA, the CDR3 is TGCAGTGCTAGAGCCCCAGATTACAATGAGCAGTTCTTC.

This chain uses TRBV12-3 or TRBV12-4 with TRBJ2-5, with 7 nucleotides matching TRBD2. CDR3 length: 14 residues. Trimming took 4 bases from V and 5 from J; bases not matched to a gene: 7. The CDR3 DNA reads TGTGCCAGCAGTTCGACGTCCGGGGGGGAGACCCAGTACTTC. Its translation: CASSSTSGGETQYF.

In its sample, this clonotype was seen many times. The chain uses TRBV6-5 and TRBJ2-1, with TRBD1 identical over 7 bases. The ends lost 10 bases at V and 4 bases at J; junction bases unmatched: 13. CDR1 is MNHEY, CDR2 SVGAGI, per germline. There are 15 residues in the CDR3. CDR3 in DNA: TGTGCCACCACATTCAGGGACAGCCCTTACAATGAGCAGTTCTTC. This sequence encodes CATTFRDSPYNEQFF.

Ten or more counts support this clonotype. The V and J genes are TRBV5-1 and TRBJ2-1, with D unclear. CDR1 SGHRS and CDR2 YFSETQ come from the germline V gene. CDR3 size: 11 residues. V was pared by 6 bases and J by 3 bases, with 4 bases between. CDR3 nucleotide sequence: TGCGCCAGCACCAACTACAATGAGCAGTTCTTC. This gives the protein CASTNYNEQFF.

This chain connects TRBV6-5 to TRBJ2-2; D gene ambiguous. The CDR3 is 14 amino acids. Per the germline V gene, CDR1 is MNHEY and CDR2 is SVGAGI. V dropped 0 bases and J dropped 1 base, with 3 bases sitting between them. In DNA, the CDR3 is TGTGCCAGCAGTTACTCGAAGAACACCGGGGAGCTGTTTTTT. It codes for CASSYSKNTGELFF.

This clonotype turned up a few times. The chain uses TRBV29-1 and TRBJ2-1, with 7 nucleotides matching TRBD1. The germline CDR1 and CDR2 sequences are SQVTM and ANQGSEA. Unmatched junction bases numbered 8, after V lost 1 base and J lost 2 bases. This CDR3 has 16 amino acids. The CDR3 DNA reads TGCAGCGTTGAAGGGGTGGACAGGCTAACCTACAATGAGCAGTTCTTC. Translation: CSVEGVDRLTYNEQFF.

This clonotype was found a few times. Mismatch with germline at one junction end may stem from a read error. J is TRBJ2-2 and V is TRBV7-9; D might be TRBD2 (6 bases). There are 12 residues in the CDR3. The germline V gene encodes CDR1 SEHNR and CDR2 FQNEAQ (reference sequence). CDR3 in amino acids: CASSLASRELFF. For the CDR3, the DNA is TGTGCCAGCAGCCTAGCGTCCAGGGAGCTGTTTTTT.

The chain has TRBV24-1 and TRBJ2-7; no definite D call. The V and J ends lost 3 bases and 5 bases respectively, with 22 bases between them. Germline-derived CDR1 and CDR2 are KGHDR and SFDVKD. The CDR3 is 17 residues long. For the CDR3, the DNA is TGTGCCACCAGTGATCCGGTTCTGGCCGGCCGGTTCAACGAGCAGTACTTC. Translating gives CATSDPVLAGRFNEQYF.

Here the CDR3 DNA reads TGCAGTGCTAGAGCGGGACAGGAGAGTGGGATCTCCTACGAGCAGTACTTC. Translating gives CSARAGQESGISYEQYF. This chain connects TRBV20-1 to TRBJ2-7, with TRBD1 matching 8 bases. With V trimmed by 1 base and J by 0 bases, 11 bases remained unmatched. This CDR3 has 17 residues. Looked up from germline, CDR1 is DFQATT and CDR2 is SNEGSKA (reference sequence).

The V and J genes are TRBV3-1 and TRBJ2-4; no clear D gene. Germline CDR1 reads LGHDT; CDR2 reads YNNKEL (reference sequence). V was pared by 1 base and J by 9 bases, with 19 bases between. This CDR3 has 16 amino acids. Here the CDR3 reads CASSQGGEPLSGIQYF. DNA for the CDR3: TGTGCCAGCAGCCAAGGTGGTGAACCCCTATCGGGCATTCAGTACTTC.

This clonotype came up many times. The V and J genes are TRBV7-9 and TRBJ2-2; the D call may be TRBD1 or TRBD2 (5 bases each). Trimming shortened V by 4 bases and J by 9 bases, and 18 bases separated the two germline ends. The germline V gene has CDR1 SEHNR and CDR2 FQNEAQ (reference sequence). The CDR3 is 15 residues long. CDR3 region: CASSSETRGFRELFF. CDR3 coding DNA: TGTGCCAGCAGCTCAGAAACTAGGGGTTTCAGGGAGCTGTTTTTT. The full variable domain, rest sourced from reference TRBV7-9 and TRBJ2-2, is DTGVSQNPRHKITKRGQNVTFRCDPISEHNRLYWYRQTLGQGPEFLTYFQNEAQLEKSRLLSDRFSAERPKGSFSTLEIQRTEQGDSAMYLCASSSETRGFRELFFGEGSRLTVL.

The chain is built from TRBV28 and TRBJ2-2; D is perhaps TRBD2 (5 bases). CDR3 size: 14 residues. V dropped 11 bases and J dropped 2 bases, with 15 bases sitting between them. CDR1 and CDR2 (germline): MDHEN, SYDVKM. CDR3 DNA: TGTGCCGCAGTCGGGGTGACCAACACCGGGGAGCTGTTTTTT. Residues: CAAVGVTNTGELFF.

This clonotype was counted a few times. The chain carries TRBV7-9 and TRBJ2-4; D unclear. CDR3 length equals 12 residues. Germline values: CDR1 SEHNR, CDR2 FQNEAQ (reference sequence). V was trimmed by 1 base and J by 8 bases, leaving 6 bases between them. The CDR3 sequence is CASSLGKDIQYF. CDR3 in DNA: TGTGCCAGCAGCTTAGGGAAAGACATTCAGTACTTC.

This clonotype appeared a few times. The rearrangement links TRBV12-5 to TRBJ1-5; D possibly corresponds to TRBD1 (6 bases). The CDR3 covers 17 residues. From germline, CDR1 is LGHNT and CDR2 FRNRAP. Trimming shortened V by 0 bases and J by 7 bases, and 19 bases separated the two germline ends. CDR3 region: CASGLVSLGQTKQPQHF. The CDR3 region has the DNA TGTGCTAGTGGTTTGGTATCCTTGGGACAAACGAAGCAGCCCCAGCATTTT. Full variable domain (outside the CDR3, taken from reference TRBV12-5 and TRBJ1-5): DARVTQTPRHKVTEMGQEVTMRCQPILGHNTVFWYRQTMMQGLELLAYFRNRAPLDDSGMPKDRFSAEMPDATLATLKIQPSEPRDSAVYFCASGLVSLGQTKQPQHFGDGTRLSIL.

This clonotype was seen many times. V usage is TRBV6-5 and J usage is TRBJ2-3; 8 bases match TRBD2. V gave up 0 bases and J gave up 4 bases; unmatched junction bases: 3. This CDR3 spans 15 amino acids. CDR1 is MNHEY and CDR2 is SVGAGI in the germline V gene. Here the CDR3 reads CASSYSPGGADTQYF. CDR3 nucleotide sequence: TGTGCCAGCAGTTACTCGCCGGGGGGGGCAGATACGCAGTATTTT.

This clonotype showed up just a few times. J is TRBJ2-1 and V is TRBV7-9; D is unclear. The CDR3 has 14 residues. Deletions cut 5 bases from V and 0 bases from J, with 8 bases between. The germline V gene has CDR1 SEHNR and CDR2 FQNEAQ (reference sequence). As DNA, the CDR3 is TGTGCCAGCAGCACGAGAAGCTCCTACAATGAGCAGTTCTTC. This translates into CASSTRSSYNEQFF.

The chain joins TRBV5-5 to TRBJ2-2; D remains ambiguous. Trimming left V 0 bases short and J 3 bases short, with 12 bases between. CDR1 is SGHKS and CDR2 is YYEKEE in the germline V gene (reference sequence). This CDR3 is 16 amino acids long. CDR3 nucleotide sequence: TGTGCCAGCAGCTTGGCCGGTCATGGATACACCGGGGAGCTGTTTTTT. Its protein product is CASSLAGHGYTGELFF.

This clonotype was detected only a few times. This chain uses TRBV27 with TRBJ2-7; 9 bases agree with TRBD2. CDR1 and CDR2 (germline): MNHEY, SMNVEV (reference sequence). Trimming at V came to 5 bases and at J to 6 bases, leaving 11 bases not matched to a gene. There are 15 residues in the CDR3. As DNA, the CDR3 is TGTGCCAGCAGTCTAACTAGCGGGCCGGCTCTCGAGCAGTACTTC. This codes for CASSLTSGPALEQYF.

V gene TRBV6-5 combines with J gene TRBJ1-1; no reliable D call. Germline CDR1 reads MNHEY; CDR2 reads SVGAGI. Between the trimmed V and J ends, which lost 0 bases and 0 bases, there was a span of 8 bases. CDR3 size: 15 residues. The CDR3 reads CASSYSGFLNTEAFF. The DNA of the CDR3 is TGTGCCAGCAGTTACTCGGGGTTCTTGAACACTGAAGCTTTCTTT.